The 18 T cell receptor beta chains presented below share a single source sample, sequenced in a study of beta chain features in type 1 diabetes. Whole-study results and caveats: Among all four CD4+ subsets, Type 1 diabetes patients had TCRB CDR3s that were moderately but significantly shorter.

No antigens are known for them. Since all of the isolated RNA was reverse transcribed, expressed TCRB transcripts were what got sequenced. Only in-frame clones appear in the TCRdb table, and some are missing; sequencing was by immunoSEQ multiplex PCR. This repertoire shows about 340,000 clones, around 9.7% found once; its top ten account for about 1%. The sequenced sample consisted of central memory CD4+ T cells from blood. These receptors all come from a young man with type 1 diabetes.

This clone was seen more than once but under ten times. The chain has TRBV9 and TRBJ1-3; D remains unclear. The CDR3 spans 12 residues. Germline assignment: CDR1 SGDLS and CDR2 YYNGEE. Between the trimmed V and J ends, which lost 0 bases and 6 bases, there was a span of 4 bases. The CDR3 reads CASSVEENTIYF. In DNA form, the CDR3 reads TGTGCCAGCAGCGTAGAGGAAAACACCATATATTTT.

A few counts support this clone. The chain uses TRBV7-9 and TRBJ2-5, with D tentatively TRBD1 or TRBD2 (6 bases each). The V gene lost 3 bases and the J gene lost 4 bases, with 12 bases spanning the gap. The CDR3 runs to 14 residues. Germline assignment: CDR1 SEHNR and CDR2 FQNEAQ (reference sequence). CDR3 nucleotides: TGTGCCAGCAGCTTCGAGGGGGGCCGAGAGACCCAGTACTTC. It specifies CASSFEGGRETQYF.

The gene calls are TRBV6-1 and TRBJ2-1, with D possibly matching TRBD1 (5 bases). CDR1 and CDR2 (germline): MNHNS, SASEGT. This CDR3 is 11 amino acids long. V shed 6 bases and J shed 10 bases, with 10 bases lying between them. The CDR3 nucleotides are TGTGCCAGCAGGGAGCCAGGGGAGCAGTTCTTC. It yields the protein CASREPGEQFF.

V gene TRBV30 combines with J gene TRBJ1-1; no clear D. Germline loops: CDR1 GTSNPN, CDR2 SVGIG (reference sequence). The CDR3 has 14 amino acids. V was clipped by 1 base and J by 4 bases, with 13 bases between them. The CDR3 DNA follows: TGTGCCTGGAGTGACCCGGGCTTGGGCACTGAAGCTTTCTTT. The encoded protein is CAWSDPGLGTEAFF.

This clone has only a few counts. The chain employs TRBV9 and TRBJ2-6, with 7 bases aligning to TRBD1. The V and J ends lost 3 bases and 0 bases, in that order; junction bases with no gene match: 6. Germline-derived CDR1 and CDR2 are SGDLS and YYNGEE. CDR3 length: 17 amino acids. CDR3 protein: CASSGPGQSSGANVLTF. The DNA for the CDR3 is TGTGCCAGCAGCGGACCGGGACAGTCCTCTGGGGCCAACGTCCTGACTTTC.

This clone was observed at least ten times. V usage is TRBV21-1 and J usage is TRBJ1-1. TRBV21-1 is an annotated pseudogene. CDR3 length: 13 amino acids. The CDR3 here is CASSKEGTSEAFF. In nucleotides, the CDR3 is TGTGCCAGCAGCAAAGAGGGCACATCGGAAGCTTTCTTT.

This clone occurred a few times. This rearrangement joins TRBV27 to TRBJ1-6, with 8 bases identical to TRBD1. The CDR3 spans 16 residues. Germline CDR1 reads MNHEY; CDR2 reads SMNVEV (reference sequence). Trimming at V came to 5 bases and at J to 8 bases, leaving 11 bases not matched to a gene. The CDR3 sequence is CASSPTGQGSYSPLHF. As DNA, the CDR3 is TGTGCCAGCAGTCCAACAGGACAGGGTAGCTATTCACCCCTCCACTTT.

The V and J genes are TRBV30 and TRBJ1-4; D ambiguous. This CDR3 is 11 amino acids long. V lost 5 bases to trimming and J lost 4 bases, with 5 bases between them. Germline CDR1 and CDR2: GTSNPN and SVGIG (reference sequence). This CDR3 reads CAWEHNEKLFF. For the CDR3, the DNA is TGTGCCTGGGAACATAATGAAAAACTGTTTTTT.

The chain is built from TRBV2 and TRBJ1-2, with 9 bases aligning to TRBD1. Germline V CDR1 and CDR2: SNHLY, FYNNEI. V lost 2 bases, J lost 6 bases, and 7 bases stayed unmatched. The CDR3 runs 15 residues. CDR3 sequence reads: CASSEKRGQGNGYTF. The CDR3 DNA reads as TGTGCCAGCAGTGAAAAGAGGGGACAGGGTAATGGCTACACCTTC.

This chain joins TRBV15 and TRBJ2-5; possibly TRBD2 for D (6 bases). The germline gives CDR1 LNHNV, CDR2 YYDKDF (reference sequence). The CDR3 is 15 residues long. The V end lost 0 bases, the J end lost 4 bases, and 12 bases lay between the germline ends. Here the CDR3 DNA reads TGTGCCACCAGCAGAGATCGCGGGAAGTCAGAGACCCAGTACTTC. This translates into CATSRDRGKSETQYF.

The rearrangement links TRBV30 to TRBJ1-2; TRBD1 is a possible D gene (5 bases). V was clipped by 0 bases and J by 8 bases, with 13 bases between them. In germline, CDR1 is GTSNPN, CDR2 SVGIG (reference sequence). CDR3 length: 13 residues. The CDR3 nucleotides are TGTGCCTGGAGTGTACCCCAGGGTCGCGGCTACACCTTC. Its protein product is CAWSVPQGRGYTF.

For this clone: Since a much larger clone is just one base distant, this may be a read error. The identical CDR3 is also encoded by other nucleotide sequences in the sample. This chain joins TRBV14 and TRBJ2-7; D unresolved. V was trimmed by 3 bases and J by 3 bases, leaving 3 bases between them. The germline CDR1 and CDR2 sequences are SGHDN and FVKESK. CDR3 size: 11 residues. CDR3 residues: CASSQSYEQYF. CDR3 sequence (DNA): TGTGCCAGCAGCCAGAGCTACGAGCAGTACTTC.

This clone was counted between two and nine times. The genes are TRBV4-3 and TRBJ2-1; D not certain. Looked up from germline, CDR1 is LGHNA and CDR2 is YSLEER. V shed 0 bases and J shed 6 bases, with 9 bases lying between them. The CDR3 has 14 residues. The CDR3: CASSQESFGNEQFF. CDR3 sequence (DNA): TGCGCCAGCAGCCAAGAAAGTTTCGGCAATGAGCAGTTCTTC.

This clone was observed many times. The rearrangement joins TRBV2 to TRBJ2-1; D might be TRBD2 (6 bases). There are 13 residues in the CDR3. CDR1 and CDR2 (germline): SNHLY, FYNNEI. The germline V and J ends were trimmed by 6 bases and 12 bases, with 18 bases remaining between them. The CDR3: CASRTGTHGRQFF. The CDR3 nucleotides read TGTGCCAGCAGGACCGGGACCCACGGGAGGCAGTTCTTC.

The rearrangement links TRBV27 to TRBJ1-5; D remains unclear. Deletions cut 2 bases from V and 5 bases from J, with 7 bases between. This CDR3 is 13 amino acids long. The V gene's germline CDR1 is MNHEY and CDR2 SMNVEV (reference sequence). The CDR3 loop is CASSLRWDQPQHF. CDR3 bases: TGTGCCAGCAGTTTAAGGTGGGATCAGCCCCAGCATTTT.

This clone came up a few times. V is TRBV7-9 and J is TRBJ2-1, with 8 bases identical to TRBD1. Germline CDR1 is SEHNR and CDR2 is FQNEAQ (reference sequence). J gave up 2 bases and V 5 bases, and 5 bases lay outside the gene matches. CDR3 length: 15 residues. DNA of the CDR3: TGTGCCAGCAGCCTTAGACAGGGGACCTACAATGAGCAGTTCTTC. Amino acid sequence: CASSLRQGTYNEQFF.

This clone was detected only a few times. The chain joins TRBV5-1 to TRBJ2-5; D is ambiguous. Per the germline V gene, CDR1 is SGHRS and CDR2 is YFSETQ. V was shortened by 2 bases and J by 5 bases, with 7 bases between the two germline ends. This CDR3 comprises 12 residues. The CDR3 region has the DNA TGCGCCAGCAGCTTTAACGAGGAGACCCAGTACTTC. This codes for CASSFNEETQYF.

The CDR3 loop is CASRMGQIQETQYF. The CDR3 nucleotides read TGTGCCAGCAGAATGGGACAGATCCAAGAGACCCAGTACTTC. This chain joins TRBV6-1 and TRBJ2-5; 7 bases align to TRBD1. CDR1 is MNHNS, CDR2 SASEGT, per germline. The CDR3 sequence is 14 residues long. The trim removed 6 bases at V and 1 base at J, leaving 5 bases unmatched.